These T cell receptor beta chains were read from a single sample in a study of molecular identifiers for immune sequencing clone quantification. TCRdb called the PCR reads again in MiXCR, with one record for every CDR3 protein. Of about half a million distinct CDR3 sequences in the sample, about 25% were seen once. Material for sequencing was naive CD8+ T cells from blood, with Jurkat cell RNA spiked in. Every receptor here comes from a human donor in good health. Some libraries in this study had Jurkat cell RNA spiked in. The CDR3 runs from the conserved cysteine through the conserved F or W. A D gene is named only where the DNA matches it firmly. Clone size is shown for a subset of rows, as once, few, many or a class of expanded clone.

>.|TRBV19|few|TRBJ1-1
CASSIGPGYTEAFF
TGTGCCAGTAGTATAGGTCCGGGGTACACTGAAGCTTTCTTT
>.|TRBV18|once|TRBJ2-5
CASSPPGGPAVETQYF
TGTGCCAGCTCACCACCGGGAGGCCCGGCGGTAGAGACCCAGTACTTC
>.|TRBV24-1|few|TRBJ2-3
CATSDPDTQYF
TGTGCCACCAGTGATCCAGATACGCAGTATTTT
>.|TRBV12-3/TRBV12-4|.|TRBJ2-2
CASSPNTGEPFF
TGTGCCAGCAGTCCGAACACCGGGGAGCCGTTTTTT
>.|TRBV28|few|TRBJ2-7
CASSPFQDEQYF
TGTGCCAGCAGCCCCTTTCAGGACGAGCAGTACTTC
>.|TRBV28|few|TRBJ1-2
CASGERLDNYGYTF
TGTGCCAGCGGAGAGAGGCTGGATAACTATGGCTACACCTTC
>.|TRBV7-2|many|TRBJ2-7
CASSAWTGYEQYF
TGTGCCAGCAGCGCATGGACTGGGTACGAGCAGTACTTC
>.|TRBV28|.|TRBJ2-7
CASSLLQAWEQYF
TGTGCCAGCAGTTTACTCCAGGCTTGGGAGCAGTACTTC
>.|TRBV6-5|.|TRBJ1-1
CASSYSVDVNTEAFF
TGTGCCAGCAGTTACTCGGTAGATGTGAACACTGAAGCTTTCTTT
>.|TRBV4-3|.|TRBJ2-7
CASSQDRRGPYNEQCF
TGCGCCAGCAGCCAAGATAGGAGGGGCCCCTACAATGAGCAGTGCTTC
>.|TRBV28|.|TRBJ2-7
CASGLRGSSYEQYF
TGTGCCAGCGGACTGAGGGGGAGCTCCTACGAGCAGTACTTC
>TRBD1|TRBV28|many|TRBJ1-4
CATTGGGEKLFF
TGTGCCACTACAGGGGGCGGAGAAAAACTGTTTTTT
>.|TRBV2|few|TRBJ2-4
CASSEIRTAGDIQYF
TGTGCCAGCAGTGAAATAAGGACAGCAGGCGACATTCAGTACTTC
>.|TRBV7-3|.|TRBJ1-1
CASSLAADYTEAFF
TGTGCCAGCAGCTTAGCCGCGGACTACACTGAAGCTTTCTTT
>.|TRBV6-2/TRBV6-3|few|TRBJ1-1
CASSDPRDQLNTEAFF
TGTGCCAGCAGTGACCCCAGGGACCAATTGAACACTGAAGCTTTCTTT
>.|TRBV7-9|.|TRBJ1-1
CASTLSVGGYTEAFF
TGTGCCAGCACCTTAAGTGTCGGGGGCTACACTGAAGCTTTCTTT
>.|TRBV14|few|TRBJ2-2
CASSRRPGELFF
TGTGCCAGCAGCCGAAGGCCCGGGGAGCTGTTTTTT
>TRBD1|TRBV25-1|few|TRBJ2-5
CASSEWTGGQETQYF
TGTGCCAGCAGTGAGTGGACAGGGGGCCAAGAGACCCAGTACTTC
>TRBD2|TRBV6-2/TRBV6-3|.|TRBJ2-2
CAGIDSGRNPGELFF
TGTGCCGGCATTGACAGCGGGAGGAACCCCGGGGAGCTGTTTTTT
>.|TRBV14|few|TRBJ2-2
CASSQVGGLVTGELFF
TGTGCCAGCAGCCAAGTAGGGGGGCTGGTCACCGGGGAGCTGTTTTTT
>.|TRBV4-3|many|TRBJ1-1
CASSQGMGLFTEAFF
TGCGCCAGCAGCCAGGGGATGGGATTATTCACTGAAGCTTTCTTT
>.|TRBV6-1|many|TRBJ1-5
CASSEARGPSNQPQHF
TGTGCCAGCAGTGAAGCGCGAGGACCTAGCAATCAGCCCCAGCATTTT
>TRBD1|TRBV5-1|.|TRBJ1-2
CASSLDRGANYGYTF
TGCGCCAGCAGCCTCGACAGGGGGGCTAACTATGGCTACACCTTC
>.|TRBV11-2|.|TRBJ2-7
CASSLVLGLVYEQYF
TGTGCCAGCAGCTTAGTGTTAGGGCTGGTCTACGAGCAGTACTTC
>TRBD2|TRBV20-1|.|TRBJ2-7
CSARTSARLFEQYF
TGCAGTGCTAGAACTAGCGCTCGACTCTTCGAGCAGTACTTC
>.|TRBV6-5|.|TRBJ2-1
CAGSTAAVSYNEQFF
TGTGCCGGCAGTACAGCGGCGGTTTCCTACAATGAGCAGTTCTTC
>.|TRBV7-9|few|TRBJ1-6
CASSLSEGHSPLHF
TGTGCCAGCAGCTTAAGCGAAGGACATTCACCCCTCCACTTT
>.|TRBV27|.|TRBJ2-6
CASSPYRGGSGANVLTF
TGTGCCAGCAGTCCATACAGGGGGGGCTCTGGGGCCAACGTCCTGACTTTC
>.|TRBV20-1|few|TRBJ2-7
CSPPGRVYEQYF
TGCAGTCCTCCGGGACGGGTCTACGAGCAGTACTTC
>.|TRBV28|few|TRBJ1-1
CASTLGLSNTEAFF
TGTGCCAGCACCCTCGGGCTATCGAACACTGAAGCTTTCTTT
>.|TRBV7-8|few|TRBJ2-3
CASSRVEGNTDTQYF
TGTGCCAGCAGCCGCGTGGAGGGGAACACAGATACGCAGTATTTT
>TRBD1|TRBV6-4|.|TRBJ1-5
CASSDSSMAGGRNQPQHF
TGTGCCAGCAGTGACTCTAGTATGGCAGGGGGACGCAATCAGCCCCAGCATTTT
>.|TRBV7-9|.|TRBJ1-2
CASSGDGAARYGYTF
TGTGCCAGCAGCGGGGACGGAGCAGCGCGCTATGGCTACACCTTC
>.|TRBV20-1|few|TRBJ1-3
CSARDRWGSGNTIYF
TGCAGTGCTAGAGATCGGTGGGGGTCTGGAAACACCATATATTTT
>.|TRBV7-3|few|TRBJ2-1
CASSFFSGDSYNEQFF
TGTGCCAGCAGCTTTTTTTCAGGGGACTCCTACAATGAGCAGTTCTTC
>.|TRBV28|many|TRBJ2-7
CASSSPFGFSYEQYF
TGTGCCAGCAGTTCACCATTCGGGTTCTCCTACGAGCAGTACTTC
>.|TRBV9|.|TRBJ1-1
CASSVTSQNTEASF
TGTGCCAGCAGCGTGACAAGCCAGAACACTGAAGCTTCCTTT
>.|TRBV12-3/TRBV12-4|few|TRBJ2-7
CASSLGPADEQYF
TGTGCCAGCAGTTTAGGACCCGCCGACGAGCAGTACTTC
>TRBD1|TRBV5-4|.|TRBJ2-5
CASSLKGQEQETQYF
TGTGCCAGCAGCTTGAAGGGACAGGAACAAGAGACCCAGTACTTC
>TRBD1|TRBV6-5|few|TRBJ1-2
CASRGGGQGDYGYTF
TGTGCCAGTCGGGGGGGGGGACAGGGCGACTATGGCTACACCTTC
>TRBD1|TRBV6-5|many|TRBJ2-7
CASRPGTGVYEQYF
TGTGCCAGCCGACCCGGGACAGGTGTCTACGAGCAGTACTTC
>.|TRBV7-2|.|TRBJ1-1
CASSLSELVPNTEAFF
TGTGCCAGCAGCTTGTCCGAATTAGTCCCGAACACTGAAGCTTTCTTT
>.|TRBV30|.|TRBJ1-4
CAGEPWGEDEKLFF
TGTGCCGGGGAACCCTGGGGGGAGGATGAAAAACTGTTTTTT
>.|TRBV10-3|few|TRBJ2-2
CAISDPGQYTGELFF
TGTGCCATCAGTGACCCCGGACAGTACACCGGGGAGCTGTTTTTT
>TRBD1|TRBV4-1|.|TRBJ1-1
CASSPGGGWDTEAFF
TGCGCCAGCAGCCCAGGGGGCGGGTGGGACACTGAAGCTTTCTTT
>.|TRBV3-1|once|TRBJ2-3
CARSQVSVSGADTQYF
TGTGCCCGCAGCCAAGTTAGCGTTTCCGGGGCAGATACGCAGTATTTT